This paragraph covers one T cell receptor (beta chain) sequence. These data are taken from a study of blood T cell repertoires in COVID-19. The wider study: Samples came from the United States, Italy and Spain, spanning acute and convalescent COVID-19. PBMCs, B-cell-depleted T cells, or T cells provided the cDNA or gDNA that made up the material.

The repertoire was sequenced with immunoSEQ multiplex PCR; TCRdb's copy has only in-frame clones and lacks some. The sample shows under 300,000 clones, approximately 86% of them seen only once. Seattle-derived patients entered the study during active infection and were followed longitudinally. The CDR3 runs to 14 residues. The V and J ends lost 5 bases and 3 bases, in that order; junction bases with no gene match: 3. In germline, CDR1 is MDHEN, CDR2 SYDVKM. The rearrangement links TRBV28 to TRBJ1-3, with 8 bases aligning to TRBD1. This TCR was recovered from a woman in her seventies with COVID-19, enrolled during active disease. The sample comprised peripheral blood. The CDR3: CASSQTGGGNTIYF. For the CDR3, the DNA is TGTGCCAGCAGTCAAACAGGGGGTGGAAACACCATATATTTT.